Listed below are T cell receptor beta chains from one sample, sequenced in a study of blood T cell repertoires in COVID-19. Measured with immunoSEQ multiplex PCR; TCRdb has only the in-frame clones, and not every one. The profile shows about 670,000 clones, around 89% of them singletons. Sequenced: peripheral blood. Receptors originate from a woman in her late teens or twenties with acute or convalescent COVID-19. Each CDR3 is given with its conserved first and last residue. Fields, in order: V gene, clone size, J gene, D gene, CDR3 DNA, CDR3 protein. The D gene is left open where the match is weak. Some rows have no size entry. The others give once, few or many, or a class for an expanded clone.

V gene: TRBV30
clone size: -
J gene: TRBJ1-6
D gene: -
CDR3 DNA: TGTGCCTGGAGTGTGGACACGGGGGCACCCCTCCACTTT
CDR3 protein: CAWSVDTGAPLHF

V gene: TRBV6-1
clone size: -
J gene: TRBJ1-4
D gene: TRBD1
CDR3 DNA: TGTGCCAGCAGGGAAACCCGAGGACAGGGAGGTGAAAAACTGTTTTTT
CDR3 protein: CASRETRGQGGEKLFF

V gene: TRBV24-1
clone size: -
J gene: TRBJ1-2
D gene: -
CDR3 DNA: TGTGCCACCAGTGATTTCGGCGGATATGGCTACACCTTC
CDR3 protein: CATSDFGGYGYTF

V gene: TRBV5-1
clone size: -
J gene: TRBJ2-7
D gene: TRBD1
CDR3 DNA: TGCGCCAGCAGCGTAAACAGGGGAAACTACGAGCAGTACTTC
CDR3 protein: CASSVNRGNYEQYF

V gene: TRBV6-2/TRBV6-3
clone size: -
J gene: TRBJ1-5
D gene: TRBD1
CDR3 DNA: TGTGCCAGCAGTAAAGAGACAGGGTCAGGCAATCAGCCCCAGCATTTT
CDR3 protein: CASSKETGSGNQPQHF

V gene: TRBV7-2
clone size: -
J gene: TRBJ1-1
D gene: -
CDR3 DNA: TGTGCCAGCAGCTTACAGGGGTCTAACTCTGAAGCTTTCTTT
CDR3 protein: CASSLQGSNSEAFF

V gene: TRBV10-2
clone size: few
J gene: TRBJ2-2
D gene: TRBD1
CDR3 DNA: TGCGCCAGCAGGGGACAGATCCTCACCGGGGAGCTGTTTTTT
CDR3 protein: CASRGQILTGELFF

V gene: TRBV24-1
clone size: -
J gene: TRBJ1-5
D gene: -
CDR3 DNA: TGTGCCACCAGTACATTGGATCAGCCCCAGCATTTT
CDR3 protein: CATSTLDQPQHF

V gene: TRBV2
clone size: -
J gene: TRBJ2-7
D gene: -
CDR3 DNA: TGTGCCAGCAGTGAAGACAGGAGATCCTACGAGCAGTACTTC
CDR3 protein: CASSEDRRSYEQYF

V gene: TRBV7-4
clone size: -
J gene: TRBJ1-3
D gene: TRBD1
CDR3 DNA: TGTGCCAGCAGCGTAACCGGGACAGTCTCTGGAAACACCATATATTTT
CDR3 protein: CASSVTGTVSGNTIYF

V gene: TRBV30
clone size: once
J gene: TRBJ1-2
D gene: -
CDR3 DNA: TGTGCCTGGCGTCGCGGAGGGGCAGGACCCTATGGCTACACCTTC
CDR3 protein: CAWRRGGAGPYGYTF

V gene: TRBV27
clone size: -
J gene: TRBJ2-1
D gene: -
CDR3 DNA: TGTGCCAGCAGTTTATTAGAGGGTTCCTACAATGAGCAGTTCTTC
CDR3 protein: CASSLLEGSYNEQFF

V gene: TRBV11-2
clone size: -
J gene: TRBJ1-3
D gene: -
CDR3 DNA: TGTGCCAGCTCGCGGCGGGGCTCTGGAAACACCATATATTTT
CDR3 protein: CASSRRGSGNTIYF

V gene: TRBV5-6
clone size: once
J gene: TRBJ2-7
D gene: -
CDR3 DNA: TGTGCCAGCAGCTTGGGGTTCGGAGGGGAGCAGTACTTC
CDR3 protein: CASSLGFGGEQYF

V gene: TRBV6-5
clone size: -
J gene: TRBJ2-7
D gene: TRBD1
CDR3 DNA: TGTGCCAGCAGGACCGGGACAGGGGTCGACTACGAGCAGTACTTC
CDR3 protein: CASRTGTGVDYEQYF

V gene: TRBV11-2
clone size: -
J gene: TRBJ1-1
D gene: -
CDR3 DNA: TGTGCCAGCAGCTTCAACAGGGTTCAGGACACTGAAGCTTTCTTT
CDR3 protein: CASSFNRVQDTEAFF

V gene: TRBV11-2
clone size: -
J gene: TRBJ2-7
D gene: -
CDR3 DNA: TGTGCCAGCAGCTACGCGGCGTTTGCTAGCGAGTTTTACGAGCAGTACTTC
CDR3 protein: CASSYAAFASEFYEQYF

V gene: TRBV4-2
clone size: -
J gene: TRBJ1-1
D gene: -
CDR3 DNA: TGTGCCAGCAGCCAAGCGGAGTTAGGGGCGAAGGACACTGAAGCTTTCTTT
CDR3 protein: CASSQAELGAKDTEAFF

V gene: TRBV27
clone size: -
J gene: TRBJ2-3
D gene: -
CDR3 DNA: TGTGCCACCTCCGATGTGGGGGGAGATACGCAGTATTTT
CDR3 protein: CATSDVGGDTQYF

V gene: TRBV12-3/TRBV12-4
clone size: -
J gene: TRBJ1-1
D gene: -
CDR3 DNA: TGTGCCAGCAGTTTATGGGGGGGCACTGAAGCTTTCTTT
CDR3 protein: CASSLWGGTEAFF

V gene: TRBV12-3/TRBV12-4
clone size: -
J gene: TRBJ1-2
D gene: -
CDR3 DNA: TGTGCCAGCAGTCCCGGCCTATCGGCGGACACCTTC
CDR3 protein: CASSPGLSADTF

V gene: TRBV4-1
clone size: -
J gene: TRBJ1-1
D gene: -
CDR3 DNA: TGCGCCAGCAGCCAGGGGGGGACGGAGAACACTGAAGCTTTCTTT
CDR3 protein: CASSQGGTENTEAFF

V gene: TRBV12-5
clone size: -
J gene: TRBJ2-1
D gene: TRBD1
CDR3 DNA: TGTGCTAGTGGGGAGGGACAGGGGAGGGCTATTTACAATGAGCAGTTCTTC
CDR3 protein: CASGEGQGRAIYNEQFF

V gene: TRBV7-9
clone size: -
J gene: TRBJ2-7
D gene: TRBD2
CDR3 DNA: TGTGCCAGCAGCCCTCCGAAGCGGGGGACCTCCTACGAGCAGTACTTC
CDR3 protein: CASSPPKRGTSYEQYF

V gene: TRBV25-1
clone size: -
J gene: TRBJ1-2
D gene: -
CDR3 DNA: TGTGCCAGCAGTGAATCGACTACAGGGCACAGAGGCTACACCTTC
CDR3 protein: CASSESTTGHRGYTF

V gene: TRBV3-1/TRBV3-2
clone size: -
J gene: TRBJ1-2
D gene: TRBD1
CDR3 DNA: TGTGCCAGCAGCCCGGGGACAGGGGGCCACTATGGCTACACCTTC
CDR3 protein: CASSPGTGGHYGYTF

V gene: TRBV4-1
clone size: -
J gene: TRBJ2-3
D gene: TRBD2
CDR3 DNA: TGCGCCAGCAGCCCGAGAGTCGCGGGAGAAGATACGCAGTATTTT
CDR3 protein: CASSPRVAGEDTQYF

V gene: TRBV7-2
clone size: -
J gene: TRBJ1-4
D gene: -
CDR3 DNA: TGTGCCAGCAGCTTAGTAGCCTCCCCAGAAAAACTGTTTTTT
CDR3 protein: CASSLVASPEKLFF

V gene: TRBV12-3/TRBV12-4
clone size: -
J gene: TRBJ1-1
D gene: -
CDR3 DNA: TGTGCCAGCAGTTTTAACTTGAACACTGAAGCTTTCTTT
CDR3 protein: CASSFNLNTEAFF

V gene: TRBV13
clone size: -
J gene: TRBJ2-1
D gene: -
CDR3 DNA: TGTGCCAGCAGCTTTCGACAGGTATCCTGGGAATACTCACACAATGAGCAGTTCTTC
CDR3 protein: CASSFRQVSWEYSHNEQFF

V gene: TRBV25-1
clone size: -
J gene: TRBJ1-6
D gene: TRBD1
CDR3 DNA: TGTGCCAGCAGCGTCACAGGGGGCCATAATTCACCCCTCCACTTT
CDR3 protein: CASSVTGGHNSPLHF

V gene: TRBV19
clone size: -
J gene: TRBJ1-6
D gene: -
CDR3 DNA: TGTGCCAGTGGAGAACCGTGGGATTCACCCCTCCACTTT
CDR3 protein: CASGEPWDSPLHF

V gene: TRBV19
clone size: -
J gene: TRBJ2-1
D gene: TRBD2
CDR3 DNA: TGTGCCAGTAGTACCGGGACACTTATAGCGGGAAACAATGAGCAGTTCTTC
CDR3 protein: CASSTGTLIAGNNEQFF

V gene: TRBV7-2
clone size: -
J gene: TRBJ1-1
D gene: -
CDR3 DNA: TGTGCCAGCAGCTTAATAGCAGGGAGGGGCACTGAAGCTTTCTTT
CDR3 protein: CASSLIAGRGTEAFF

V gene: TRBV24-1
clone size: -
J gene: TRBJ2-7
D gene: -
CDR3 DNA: TGTGCCACCAGTGATTTGCGGGGGTCGGAGCAGTACTTC
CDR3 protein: CATSDLRGSEQYF

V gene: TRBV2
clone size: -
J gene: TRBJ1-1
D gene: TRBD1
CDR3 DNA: TGTGCCAGCAGCCCGGGACAGGGCTACACTGAAGCTTTCTTT
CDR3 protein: CASSPGQGYTEAFF

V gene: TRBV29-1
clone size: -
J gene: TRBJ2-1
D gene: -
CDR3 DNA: TGCAGCGTTAACCGGGACATCACCTACAATGAGCAGTTCTTC
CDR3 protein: CSVNRDITYNEQFF

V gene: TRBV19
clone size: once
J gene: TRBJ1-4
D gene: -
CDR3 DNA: TGTGCCAGTAGTATCTCGGGGGTCCGGGAAAAACTGTTTTTT
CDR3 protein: CASSISGVREKLFF

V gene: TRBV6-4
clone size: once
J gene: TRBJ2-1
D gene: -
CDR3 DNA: TGTGCCAGCAGTGAAGACCAAGGGGGTTACAATGAGCAGTTCTTC
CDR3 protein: CASSEDQGGYNEQFF

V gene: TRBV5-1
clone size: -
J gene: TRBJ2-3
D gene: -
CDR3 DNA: TGCGCCAGCAAGGCCGGGGGCACAGATACGCAGTATTTT
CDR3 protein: CASKAGGTDTQYF

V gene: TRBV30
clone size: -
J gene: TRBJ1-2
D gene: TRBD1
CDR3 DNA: TGTGCCTTGTCCGCGACAGGGCGAGGCTACACCTTC
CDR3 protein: CALSATGRGYTF

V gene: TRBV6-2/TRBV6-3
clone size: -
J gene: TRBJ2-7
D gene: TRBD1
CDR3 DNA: TGTGCCAGCAGTCGGACAGGTGGGAGCTCCTACGAGCAGTACTTC
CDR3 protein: CASSRTGGSSYEQYF

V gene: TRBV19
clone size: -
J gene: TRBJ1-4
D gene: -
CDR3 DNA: TGTGCCAGTAGTATTTCGGGGTCAGGCGAAAAACTGTTTTTT
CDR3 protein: CASSISGSGEKLFF

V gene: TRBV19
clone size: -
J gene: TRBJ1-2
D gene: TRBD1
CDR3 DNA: TGTGCCAGTAGTATGACACCGGGACAGGGCGATGGTGGCTACACCTTC
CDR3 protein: CASSMTPGQGDGGYTF